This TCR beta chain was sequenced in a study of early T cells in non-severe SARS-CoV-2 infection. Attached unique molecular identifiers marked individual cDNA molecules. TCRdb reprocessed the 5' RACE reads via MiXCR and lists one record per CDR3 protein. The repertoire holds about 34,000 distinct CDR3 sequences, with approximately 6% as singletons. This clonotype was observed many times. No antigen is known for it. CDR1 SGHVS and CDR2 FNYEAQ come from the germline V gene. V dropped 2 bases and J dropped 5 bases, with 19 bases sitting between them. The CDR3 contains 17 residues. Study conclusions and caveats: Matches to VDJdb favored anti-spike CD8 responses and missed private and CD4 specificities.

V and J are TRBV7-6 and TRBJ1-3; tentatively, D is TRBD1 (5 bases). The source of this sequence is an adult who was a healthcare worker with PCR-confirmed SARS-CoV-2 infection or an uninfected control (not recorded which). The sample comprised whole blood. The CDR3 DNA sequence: TGTGCCAGCAGCTTAATCGCCCGGGGCCTTTCCCGAAACACCATATATTTT. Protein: CASSLIARGLSRNTIYF.